Below, one T cell receptor beta chain is given with its context. Its binding antigen is unknown. At one boundary the junction diverges from the germline segment, which might be a read error. These data are taken from a study of long-term antiretroviral therapy in people with HIV (dated by TCRdb to the early 2020s). Background on the whole study: The earliest samples were collected about a decade before the 2015 WHO recommendation for immediate ART, when ART was typically delayed until CD4 counts fell. Among the approximately 30 participants with HIV, more than ten were female. Test extractions of a monoclonal T-cell line alongside 33 polyclonal samples showed no cross-contamination during QIAcube processing. Whether ART initiation and durable HIV suppression were associated with changes in peripheral blood TRB repertoire composition and diversity was tested in a retrospective serial study. A total of 150 to 200 cryopreserved PBMC samples were contributed to the cohort by 30 adults with confirmed HIV infection, with samples collected serially over a mean of roughly six years (range 1-12). The paper as a whole reports these results and caveats: Samples dated from the mid-2000s to the late 2010s, and the ART regimens used may be less effective than current ones. ART initiation was associated with a significant increase in TRB diversity, but diversity stayed significantly below transplant donor controls even after long-term ART. Expanded TRB clones identified before ART initiation dominated the repertoire across all time points, though the dominance fluctuated and decreased in many PLHIV after ART. Unsorted PBMC were profiled instead of sorted CD4+ and CD8+ T cells because pre-ART samples had limited cell numbers. No data were available on ART adherence, viral resistance or therapy changes, limiting inferences about post-ART repertoire changes. Because PBMC availability was limited, only the TCR beta chain was sequenced, with no alpha chain pairing. HIV repertoires had narrower CDR3 length ranges than controls, and the network structure suggested an antigen-experienced repertoire that shifted only slightly toward naive after ART.

The immunoSEQ hsTCRB v3.0 assay was used at survey level resolution for TRB variable region sequencing. A depth of roughly 35,000-55,000 T-cell genomes per sample was targeted for TRB sequencing. An Illumina MiSeq with a v3 150-cycle kit was used to sequence the pooled TRB libraries. On the authors' methods: Analysis of repertoires was carried out in R inside a reproducible Nextflow workflow spanning QC, data transformation and analysis. LymphoSeq2, an R package for AIRR-Seq data exploration, was used to implement custom analyses. A handful of samples yielding fewer than 5000 total TRB sequences were excluded, leaving around 200 analyzed HIV repertoires. Among the 188 retained HIV repertoires, about 60 were collected before ART initiation and 120 to 130 were collected after ART initiation. Repertoires were downsampled to 5000 TRB nucleotide sequences, and summary statistics were averaged over 100 downsampling iterations. The analysis kept only TRB sequences whose CDR3 regions were at least seven amino acids long. Diversity was measured with a Shannon entropy-derived clonality score and the Gini coefficient. In the repertoire networks, any two of the top 5000 CDR3 amino acid sequences were connected whenever the two sequences differed by an edit distance of one. For TRB CDR3 amino acid sequences, GLIPH2 was used to predict antigen specificity groups and MHC restriction. CDR3 amino acid sequences were matched against VDJdb and McPAS-TCR to flag known CMV, EBV, HIV or tissue antigen associations. Pre-ART, post-ART and control groups were compared with Wilcoxon signed-rank tests and Holm-Bonferroni correction. TCRdb stores this immuneACCESS table with in-frame sequences only. Part of the clones is absent; in the studies checked, under half of the shortfall reflects unresolved V genes, and no reason is known for the rest. V and J calls and clone size are as listed in that table; D and trimming were resolved from the DNA. The sample data list 15,000 to 20,000 clones, and over 75% of these were observed just once. The ten largest clonotypes hold 8% to 9% of the sample.

Sequences MNHNS (CDR1) and SASEGT (CDR2) are obtained from the germline V gene. Measured from the cysteine to the phenylalanine, the CDR3 is 16 residues long. Only the CDR3 part of the read is kept: 48 bases, read in frame from the first base. Inclusion was restricted to participants for whom at least one PBMC sample before ART initiation and at least two post-ART samples were available. All participants with HIV were treated in the United States of America. Before DNA extraction, cryopreserved samples of about 0.9-11 million PBMC were thawed and washed. At the time of the earliest PBMC sample, participants with HIV were aged between roughly 23 and 60 years. PBMC samples from each participant spanned 1-4 timepoints before ART initiation and 2-8 timepoints after ART initiation, with a median of 7 samples. For every participant, serial HIV viral load, CD4+ T-cell count, ART history and demographic data were obtained. A Qiagen kit on a QIAcube was used to extract genomic DNA from unsorted PBMC, with samples processed in batches of 12.

This clonotype was obtained from a man in his 60s with HIV. Source: unsorted PBMCs, taken 0.3 years after starting antiretroviral therapy. The chain couples TRBV6-1 to TRBJ1-2; TRBD1 lines up with 9 middle nucleotides. This receptor has the CDR3 CAISGGTGSSDYGYTF. The DNA sequence is given as TGTGCCATCAGTGGGGGGACAGGGAGTTCGGACTATGGCTACACCTTC.